This TCR beta chain was identified during a study of siplizumab effects on memory and regulatory T cells (dated by TCRdb to the late 2010s). Regarding the research as a whole: The study examined how the anti-CD2 antibody siplizumab affects alloreactive T-cell subsets in allogeneic mixed lymphocyte reactions built from human PBMCs. Beyond this particular receptor, the publication reports: A naive or memory phenotype could not be assigned to roughly 75-95% of proliferating CD4+ or CD8+ clones. Of the alloreactive CD4+ clones that could be mapped, the Treg-derived share averaged roughly 73% with siplizumab compared with around 25% in control reactions. Unstimulated naive T cells appeared to be more diverse than memory T cells, and naive cells seemed to make a substantial contribution to the alloresponse. Sequences below about 10^-5 frequency were poorly captured, so only a minor fraction of alloreactive clones could be mapped to unstimulated subsets. Siplizumab significantly reduced the cumulative frequency of alloreactive sequences traceable to unstimulated CD4+ memory T cells. No functional confirmation was obtained for the suppressive function of proliferating Tregs from siplizumab cultures.

The library was obtained by the immunoSEQ multiplex PCR assay. About 10^5 TCR templates per sample were assayed on the deep sequencing platform. Genomic DNA extracted from sorted T cells was used for TCRbeta CDR3 sequencing. As for the authors' bioinformatics: The R programming language was used for clonal analysis of TCRbeta CDR3 data. Alloreactive CD4+ and CD8+ clones were identified by comparing unstimulated samples to CFSE-low samples taken after the reaction. Regulatory or non-regulatory origin of alloreactive CD4+ clones was assigned by matching sequences to the sorted unstimulated Treg and non-Treg repertoires. In its TCRdb copy, this immuneACCESS table keeps in-frame sequences only and misses some clones. Where compared with another copy, unresolved V genes explain less than half of these, and the others have no known cause. D and trimming were read from the DNA, whereas the V and J calls and clone size are those reported in that table. Present in this sample are around 110,000 clones, approximately 94% of which were seen just once. Under 2% of the sample is held by the ten biggest clonotypes.

TCRbeta CDR3 sequencing was performed on sorted unstimulated T cells and on proliferating T cells recovered from mixed lymphocyte reactions. Fresh whole blood from approximately ten HLA-typed healthy donors was used to isolate PBMCs. To map where alloreactive clones came from, unstimulated CD4+ non-regulatory T cells were FACS-sorted. The CDR3 sequence holds 15 residues, the cysteine and phenylalanine included. CDR3 DNA is the only sequence kept; it has 45 bases, read in frame from the first base. CDR1 and CDR2 (SEHNR, FQNEAQ) derive from the germline V gene (reference sequence). V is shortened by 8 bases, J by 5 bases, and the region joining them spans 21 bases. In the case of this clone: No antigen is known for it. Base qualities are not recorded, but no much larger clone differs from it by a single base.

This TCR was sampled from a human donor in good health. The rearranged segments are TRBV7-9 and TRBJ1-1; a tentative D match to TRBD1 spans 6 bases. The sequencing input was non-Treg CD4+ T cells sorted from blood. Per the publication, the cell subset or site label means: FACS-sorted unstimulated CD4+ non-regulatory T cells. This receptor has the CDR3 CASGPRGQEGTEAFF. Here is the DNA: TGTGCCAGCGGACCGCGGGGGCAGGAGGGGACTGAAGCTTTCTTT.